A selection of T cell receptor beta chains follows, all from one sample in a study of shared clonotypes between healthy human individuals. Repertoires were generated with immunoSEQ multiplex PCR, while TCRdb's copy carries only in-frame clones and drops some. Of some 1.4 million clones in the sample, roughly 96% were seen once. Sample: naive CD4+ T cells sorted from blood. These receptors all stem from a man aged 30 to 39 in good health. Both conserved end residues are part of each CDR3. The D gene is left open where the match is weak. Size values are once, few and many counts, or a class for expanded clones, and some rows have none.

CDR3 length	clone size	D gene	V gene	J gene	CDR3 DNA	CDR3 protein
15	-	-	TRBV11-2	TRBJ2-7	TGTGCCAGCAGCTCGGTACAGGGAGGGACCTACGAGCAGTACTTC	CASSSVQGGTYEQYF
15	-	TRBD2	TRBV6-5	TRBJ2-2	TGTGCCAGCAGTTGGGGACTAGCGGCAACCGGGGAGCTGTTTTTT	CASSWGLAATGELFF
11	-	-	TRBV20-1	TRBJ2-1	TGCAGTGCTAGCGCCTTCAATGAGCAGTTCTTC	CSASAFNEQFF
15	-	TRBD1	TRBV11-2	TRBJ2-1	TGTGCCAGCAGCCCGCACAGGACAGGGCTTAATGAGCAGTTCTTC	CASSPHRTGLNEQFF
15	-	TRBD1	TRBV28	TRBJ2-5	TGTGCCAGCAGACAGGGGACCACCCCGGGGGAGACCCAGTACTTC	CASRQGTTPGETQYF
14	-	-	TRBV28	TRBJ1-5	TGTGCCAGCAGCCGTCAGGGTTCTCATCAGCCCCAGCATTTT	CASSRQGSHQPQHF
14	-	TRBD1	TRBV5-1	TRBJ1-1	TGCGCCAGCAGCTTGGTTGGCAGGGGGCCCATGGATTTCTTT	CASSLVGRGPMDFF
13	-	-	TRBV5-1	TRBJ2-7	TGCGCCAGCAGCTTGGCACCACCCTACGAGCAGTACTTC	CASSLAPPYEQYF
14	-	TRBD1	TRBV7-9	TRBJ2-7	TGTGCCAGCAGCCTTGACAGGGGGAGGCACGAGCAGTACTTC	CASSLDRGRHEQYF
14	-	-	TRBV7-2	TRBJ1-3	TGTGCCAGCAGCTTACGATTCTTTGGAAACACCATATATTTT	CASSLRFFGNTIYF
14	-	-	TRBV2	TRBJ2-1	TGTGCCAGCAGCCATCGGCTCGCTAGGAATGAGCAGTTCTTC	CASSHRLARNEQFF
13	-	-	TRBV25-1	TRBJ2-3	TGTGCCAGCAGTGGGGACCCCCCCTATACGCAGTATTTT	CASSGDPPYTQYF
14	-	-	TRBV7-9	TRBJ1-5	TGTGCCAGCAGCTTTGCTTGGGGCAATCAGCCCCAGCATTTT	CASSFAWGNQPQHF
12	few	-	TRBV2	TRBJ2-3	TGTGCCAGCAGGGAGGGGGCAGATACGCAGTATTTT	CASREGADTQYF
16	-	TRBD2	TRBV7-9	TRBJ2-1	TGTGCCAGCAGCCCCGGTGGCGGGAGGGCCAGCAATGAGCAGTTCTTC	CASSPGGGRASNEQFF
16	-	TRBD2	TRBV11-3	TRBJ2-3	TGTGCCAGCAGCTTAGCCAAACTAGCGAGCACAGATACGCAGTATTTT	CASSLAKLASTDTQYF
16	-	TRBD2	TRBV13	TRBJ2-3	TGTGCCAGCAGTCATTGGGCTAGCGGGAGCACAGATACGCAGTATTTT	CASSHWASGSTDTQYF
19	-	-	TRBV7-9	TRBJ1-1	TGTGCCAGCAGCCTCCCTCAGGGAGAAACAGGGTATTATCACACTGAAGCTTTCTTT	CASSLPQGETGYYHTEAFF
14	-	-	TRBV7-2	TRBJ1-3	TGTGCCAGCAGGTCGCAGGGTGGGGGAAACACCATATATTTT	CASRSQGGGNTIYF
14	-	-	TRBV2	TRBJ2-1	TGTGCCAGCAGTGAGGAGGTCAGGGGCAATGAGCAGTTCTTC	CASSEEVRGNEQFF
13	-	TRBD1	TRBV10-2	TRBJ2-7	TGCGCCAGCAACCGGGACAGCTCCTACGAGCAGTACTTC	CASNRDSSYEQYF
11	-	-	TRBV10-2	TRBJ2-7	TGCGCCAGCAGTGACTTTGCAGAGCAGTACTTC	CASSDFAEQYF
17	-	TRBD1	TRBV7-9	TRBJ1-5	TGTGCCAGCAGCTTAGGGAGAGGGACAGGGAATAATCAGCCCCAGCATTTT	CASSLGRGTGNNQPQHF
15	-	-	TRBV5-5	TRBJ1-3	TGTGCCAGCAGCCTGGGGCCAAACTCTGGAAACACCATATATTTT	CASSLGPNSGNTIYF
14	-	-	TRBV10-3	TRBJ2-3	TGTGCCATCAGTGAGAAGGCTAGCACAGATACGCAGTATTTT	CAISEKASTDTQYF